This entry is about one TCR beta chain. Its antigen is as yet unknown. The Oncomine TCR Beta short-read assay generated sequence data from the DNA of cultured CD4+ T cells. In this case, cultured CD4+ T cells provided the extracted genomic DNA. TCRdb analysed the PCR reads with MiXCR anew, one entry per CDR3 protein. In the table there are 7,500 to 10,000 distinct CDR3 sequences, approximately 30% of which are singletons. Treatment described: approximately nine-day PBMC culture with coronavirus spike peptide pools or control peptides (ViraFEST assay). Ahead of the COVID-19 pandemic (2011-2018), the CD4+ T cells of the unexposed donor were collected. The CDR3 runs 14 residues. Looked up from germline, CDR1 is LGHNA and CDR2 is YSLEER. Trimming stripped 0 bases from V and 4 bases from J, with 9 bases between. This entry belongs to a study of vaccination and CD4 T cells after COVID-19. The study's findings and limits: Median numbers of SARS-CoV-2-reactive clonotypes increased from approximately 21 to 40 (not a significant change).

The V and J genes are TRBV4-3 and TRBJ1-2; D unclear. Sequencing used CD4+ T cells from blood, cultured in vitro. The sequence came from a human donor in good health. The CDR3 protein is CASSQDRGGYGYTF. The CDR3 DNA sequence: TGCGCCAGCAGCCAAGATCGCGGTGGCTATGGCTACACCTTC.